Below, one T cell receptor (beta chain) is given with its context. Per the original methods: How many nucleated cells were present was estimated from reference gene primer amplification. The repertoire was sequenced with immunoSEQ multiplex PCR; TCRdb's copy has only in-frame clones and lacks some. That table supplies the V and J calls and clone size; D and trimming were determined from the DNA. The sample records under 200,000 clones, around 82% being singletons. These data belong to a study of blood T cell repertoires in COVID-19. The overall study: Researchers got acute and convalescent COVID-19 samples from the United States, Italy and Spain. T cells, B-cell-depleted T cells, or PBMCs supplied cDNA or gDNA.

Trimming cost V 3 bases and J 6 bases, with 17 bases left between them. There are 15 residues in the CDR3. Germline-derived CDR1 and CDR2 are MNHNY and SVGAGI (reference sequence). What was sequenced was peripheral blood. The V gene is TRBV6-6, the J gene TRBJ1-1, with D unresolved. This sequence originates from a man aged 65 to 85 with active or convalescent COVID-19. CDR3 DNA sequence: TGTGCCAGCAGTTATGGGATGGGGAGTGCAGCTGAAGCTTTCTTT. It is translated as CASSYGMGSAAEAFF.